Given below is one T cell receptor beta chain in context. Its specificity is not known. V shed 5 bases and J 8 bases; nucleotides not matched to a gene: 13. This CDR3 is built from 16 residues. CDR1 and CDR2 (germline): LNHDA, SQIVND (reference sequence). This sample is drawn from a study of tumor-infiltrating lymphocytes in primary liver carcinoma. Study-level information: Samples produced roughly 3.5 to 7.5 million productive TCRbeta reads, comparable across tissue types.

General study findings and limits: The study found only about 7-24% of top clones in all five tumor regions. The difference in top-250-clone fraction between tumors and blood was significant, favoring tumors (p = 0.039).

TCR beta cDNA came from about 450 ng total RNA, primed with a constant-region primer. Each TCR beta library was derived from three nested multiplex PCR rounds that employed slightly modified ARM-PCR. TRBV1-TRBV30 forward and Cbeta reverse primers drove the first two approximately 10-cycle rounds. TCRdb reanalysed the multiplex PCR reads using MiXCR and keeps one entry per CDR3 protein. The repertoire consists of approximately 110,000 distinct CDR3 sequences, with around 64% occurring once and the leading ten covering more than 7%. RNA and DNA were co-extracted from approximately 20-30 mg of unsorted bulk tissue.

The chain recombines TRBV19 with TRBJ1-2; 11 nucleotides line up with TRBD1. Material: liver tumor tissue from sampling region 3. Subset here: tumor region T3, left-lateral pole. This clonotype originated in an older woman with primary liver carcinoma and hepatitis B virus infection. CDR3 amino acids: CASSPSSGQGASGYTF. As DNA, the CDR3 is TGTGCCAGTAGTCCGAGCAGCGGACAGGGGGCGAGCGGCTACACCTTC.